The clone carrying this TCR beta chain showed up just a few times. What it binds is not known. This entry belongs to a study of human T cells and chemical hapten exposure. Notes on the study in general: Donors in the study had alopecia, meaning their immune response may differ from healthy people's.

Unique molecular identifiers were attached to individual cDNA molecules during library preparation. A single record per CDR3 protein comes from TCRdb applying MiXCR to the RACE reads. This sample has fewer than 40,000 distinct CDR3 sequences; approximately 12% occur once, and the top ten carry about 2.3%. Documented time point: patch test 3, about 24 weeks after DPC sensitization. Treatment in this sample: therapeutic diphenylcyclopropenone sensitization with weekly scalp DPC. Unfractionated whole blood served as the source for total RNA extraction. Germline-derived CDR1 and CDR2 are LGHDT and YNNKEL (reference sequence). This CDR3 region has 12 residues. Trimming removed 4 bases from V and 4 bases from J, with 7 bases in between.

The source material was whole blood, sampled in connection with sensitization to the hapten diphenylcyclopropenone (DPC). This sequence was found in a woman between 40 and 50 years old with alopecia areata. Some clones in this sample may be carry-over from other donors' samples. The chain joins TRBV3-1 to TRBJ2-5, with a tentative D call TRBD2 (6 bases). CDR3 residues: CASSLTRETQYF. CDR3 nucleotide sequence: TGTGCCAGCAGCCTGACTAGAGAGACCCAGTACTTC.